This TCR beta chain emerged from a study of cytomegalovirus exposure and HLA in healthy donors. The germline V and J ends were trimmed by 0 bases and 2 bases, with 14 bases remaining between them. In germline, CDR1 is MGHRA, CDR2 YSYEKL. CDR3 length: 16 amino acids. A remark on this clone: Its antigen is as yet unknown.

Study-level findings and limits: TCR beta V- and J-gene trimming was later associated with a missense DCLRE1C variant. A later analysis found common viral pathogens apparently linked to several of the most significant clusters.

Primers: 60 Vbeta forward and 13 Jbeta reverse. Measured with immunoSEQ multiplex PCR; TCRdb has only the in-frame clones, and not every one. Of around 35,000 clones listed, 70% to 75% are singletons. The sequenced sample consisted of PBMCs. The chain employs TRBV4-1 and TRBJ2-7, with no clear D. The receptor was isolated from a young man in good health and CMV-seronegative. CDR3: CASSQDDTSWTYEQYF. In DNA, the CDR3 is TGCGCCAGCAGCCAAGATGACACATCCTGGACCTACGAGCAGTACTTC.